Below, 3 T cell receptor beta chains from the same sample are listed, as sequenced in a study of shared clonotypes between healthy human individuals. Sequencing used immunoSEQ multiplex PCR; TCRdb keeps in-frame clones, though not all of them. The repertoire includes 2,500,000 or so clones, roughly 92% of them detected once, and about 0.13% sits in the top ten. Sequences were obtained from naive CD4+ T cells sorted from blood. Stated subset: CD45RA+ positively selected. Receptors originate from a man between 18 and 29 years old in good health.

The chain is built from TRBV5-1 and TRBJ1-6; D may be TRBD1 (5 bases). V lost 4 bases, J lost 8 bases, and 13 bases lay in between. This CDR3 spans 14 amino acids. Germline CDR1 SGHRS, CDR2 YFSETQ. The chain's CDR3 is CASSPASGDSPLHF. DNA for the CDR3: TGCGCCAGCAGCCCCGCGTCGGGGGATTCACCCCTCCACTTT. The full variable domain, with the rest looked up from reference TRBV5-1 and TRBJ1-6, is KAGVTQTPRYLIKTRGQQVTLSCSPISGHRSVSWYQQTPGQGLQFLFEYFSETQRNKGNFPGRFSGRQFSNSRSEMNVSTLELGDSALYLCASSPASGDSPLHFGNGTRLTVT.

For this clone: The identical CDR3 is also encoded by other nucleotide sequences in the sample. The chain is built from TRBV10-3 and TRBJ2-5; D is ambiguous. Germline V gene lookup returns CDR1 ENHRY and CDR2 SYGVKD. The CDR3 has 13 amino acids. V lost 0 bases, J lost 5 bases, and 7 bases lay in between. CDR3 sequence reads: CAISESVQETQYF. For the CDR3, the DNA is TGTGCCATCAGTGAGTCTGTACAGGAGACCCAGTACTTC.

This rearrangement joins TRBV5-1 to TRBJ2-1, with TRBD2 matching over 11 bases. Germline CDR1 reads SGHRS; CDR2 reads YFSETQ. V lost 2 bases and J lost 8; bases outside the gene matches: 6. The CDR3 covers 15 residues. The CDR3 bases are TGCGCCAGCAGCTTTACTAGCGGGAGTTTCTATGAGCAGTTCTTC. This gives the protein CASSFTSGSFYEQFF.